This note documents a single T cell receptor beta chain sequence. This sample is part of a study of CD4 and CD8 cells across lung adenocarcinoma regions. V shed 5 bases and J shed 0 bases, with 14 bases lying between them. This CDR3 contains 16 residues. The germline V gene encodes CDR1 MNHNS and CDR2 SASEGT. In TCRdb, the PCR reads were re-called with MiXCR into one record per CDR3 protein. The table shows about 2,400 distinct CDR3 sequences, with roughly 51% occurring only once. The patients had localized lung adenocarcinoma, a non-small cell subtype. This receptor was obtained from a female donor with lung adenocarcinoma. The CD4 and CD8 labels of this study may be unreliable. This rearrangement joins TRBV6-1 to TRBJ2-1; D uncertain. The sequenced sample consisted of CD4+ T cells from the center of a lung tumor. CDR3 sequence: CASSRKAGSSYNEQFF. DNA for the CDR3: TGTGCCAGCAGTCGTAAGGCAGGCAGCTCCTACAATGAGCAGTTCTTC.